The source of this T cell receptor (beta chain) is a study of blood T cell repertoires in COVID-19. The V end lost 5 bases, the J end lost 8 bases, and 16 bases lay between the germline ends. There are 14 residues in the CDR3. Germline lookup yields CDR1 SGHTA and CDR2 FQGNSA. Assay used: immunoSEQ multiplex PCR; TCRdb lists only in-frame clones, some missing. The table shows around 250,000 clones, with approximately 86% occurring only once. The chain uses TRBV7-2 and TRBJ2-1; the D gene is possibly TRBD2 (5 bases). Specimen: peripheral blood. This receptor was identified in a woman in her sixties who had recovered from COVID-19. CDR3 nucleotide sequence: TGTGCCAGCAGCATACGATGGGGTAGCGATGAGCAGTTCTTC. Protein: CASSIRWGSDEQFF.